The 8 T cell receptor beta chains listed next were all sequenced from one sample in a study of blood T cell repertoires in COVID-19 (dated by TCRdb to 2018 to 2020). The library was made by the immunoSEQ multiplex PCR assay. TCRdb took this table from immuneACCESS and kept in-frame rearrangements with V and J called. Such tables lack part of the clones; where checked against another copy, unresolved V genes explain under half of the gap, and the rest is unexplained. A total of 100,000 to 150,000 clones appear in this sample, 88% of them only once. The ten top clones hold approximately 8.1% of the sample. The sequenced sample was peripheral blood. The receptors were gathered from a man aged 50 to 60 with acute or convalescent COVID-19.

This chain links TRBV2 with TRBJ2-1; 8 bases match TRBD2. J was trimmed by 6 bases and V by 5 bases; bases with no gene match: 6. The length of the CDR3 is 14 residues. Germline V gene data show CDR1 as SNHLY and CDR2 as FYNNEI. The CDR3 sequence: CASSSSGSFNEQFF. In DNA form, the CDR3 reads TGTGCCAGCAGTTCCAGCGGGAGCTTCAATGAGCAGTTCTTC.

The chain couples TRBV7-9 to TRBJ1-1; perhaps TRBD1 as D (5 bases). The germline CDR1 and CDR2 sequences are SEHNR and FQNEAQ (reference sequence). The CDR3 spans 13 residues. Trimming stripped 5 bases from V and 4 bases from J, with 11 bases between. The CDR3 spells CASSARRGTEAFF. Here the CDR3 DNA reads TGTGCCAGCAGCGCCCGTAGGGGCACTGAAGCTTTCTTT.

The chain uses TRBV4-3 and TRBJ2-2; no reliable D call. The CDR3 is 14 residues long. Germline V gene lookup returns CDR1 LGHNA and CDR2 YSLEER. Trimming took 5 bases from V and 6 from J, leaving 13 bases between them. The CDR3 region has the DNA TGCGCCAGCAGCGCGTCGATTATTGCCGGGGAGCTGTTTTTT. This sequence encodes CASSASIIAGELFF.

The chain couples TRBV5-1 to TRBJ1-2; D may be TRBD1 (5 bases). Trimming took off 0 bases at V and 4 bases at J, with 13 bases between the two ends. Looked up from germline, CDR1 is SGHRS and CDR2 is YFSETQ. This CDR3 has 15 amino acids. CDR3: CASSLGDGGSYGYTF. In DNA form, the CDR3 reads TGCGCCAGCAGCTTGGGGGACGGGGGATCCTATGGCTACACCTTC.

The chain recombines TRBV6-2 or TRBV6-3 with TRBJ2-5; TRBD1 aligns across 10 bases. This CDR3 region has 16 residues. The V segment lost 6 bases and the J segment 5 bases; nucleotides outside the gene matches: 12. CDR1 and CDR2 from the germline V gene are MNHEY and SVGEGT. This CDR3 is CASSPPGQGVWETQYF. CDR3 sequence (DNA): TGTGCCAGCAGCCCTCCTGGACAGGGGGTGTGGGAGACCCAGTACTTC.

This rearrangement joins TRBV2 to TRBJ2-5; 16 bases map to TRBD2. Germline CDR1 reads SNHLY; CDR2 reads FYNNEI. J was trimmed by 5 bases and V by 4 bases; bases with no gene match: 7. The CDR3 extends over 17 amino acids. DNA for the CDR3: TGTGCCAGCAGTGCAGGGACTAGCGGGAGGGCCTGGGAGACCCAGTACTTC. This codes for CASSAGTSGRAWETQYF.

J is TRBJ2-1 and V is TRBV18; no definite D call. V dropped 3 bases and J dropped 5 bases, with 8 bases sitting between them. The CDR3 runs 13 residues. Germline CDR1 and CDR2: KGHSH and LQKENI. The CDR3 reads CASSPARNNEQFF. CDR3 DNA: TGTGCCAGCTCACCCGCGAGGAACAATGAGCAGTTCTTC.

The count of this clone is one. This rearrangement joins TRBV5-6 to TRBJ1-4, with TRBD1 matching over 7 bases. Trimming removed 4 bases from V and 7 bases from J; junction bases left unmatched: 10. The CDR3 loop spans 15 amino acids. The germline CDR1 and CDR2 sequences are SGHDT and YYEEEE. DNA of the CDR3: TGTGCCAGCAGCACCAGGGGGGTCCTGGGTGAAAAACTGTTTTTT. Its protein product is CASSTRGVLGEKLFF.